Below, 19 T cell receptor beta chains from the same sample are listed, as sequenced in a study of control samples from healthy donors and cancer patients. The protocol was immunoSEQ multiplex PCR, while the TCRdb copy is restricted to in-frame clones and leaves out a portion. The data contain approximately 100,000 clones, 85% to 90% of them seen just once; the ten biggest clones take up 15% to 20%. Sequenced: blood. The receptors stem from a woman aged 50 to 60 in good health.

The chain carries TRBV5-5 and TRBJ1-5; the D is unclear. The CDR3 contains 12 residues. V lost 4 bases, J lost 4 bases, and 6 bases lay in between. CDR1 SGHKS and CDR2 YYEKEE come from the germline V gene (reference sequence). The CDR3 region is CASSRQNQPQHF. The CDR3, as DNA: TGTGCCAGCAGCCGCCAAAATCAGCCCCAGCATTTT.

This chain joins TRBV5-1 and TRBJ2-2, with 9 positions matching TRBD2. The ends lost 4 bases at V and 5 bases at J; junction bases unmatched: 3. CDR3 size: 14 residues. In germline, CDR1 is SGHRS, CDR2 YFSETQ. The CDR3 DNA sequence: TGCGCCAGCAGCCTAGGACTAGCGACCGGGGAGCTGTTTTTT. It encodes CASSLGLATGELFF.

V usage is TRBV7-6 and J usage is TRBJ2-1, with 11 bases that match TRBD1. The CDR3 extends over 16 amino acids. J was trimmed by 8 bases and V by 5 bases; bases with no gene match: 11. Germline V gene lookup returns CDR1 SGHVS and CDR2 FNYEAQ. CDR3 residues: CASSLNPGQGGDEQFF. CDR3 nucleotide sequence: TGTGCCAGCAGCCTCAACCCGGGACAGGGGGGCGATGAGCAGTTCTTC.

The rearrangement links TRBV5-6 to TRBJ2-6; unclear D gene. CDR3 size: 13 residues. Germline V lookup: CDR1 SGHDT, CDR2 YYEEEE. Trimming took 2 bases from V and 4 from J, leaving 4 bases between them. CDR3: CASSFSGANVLTF. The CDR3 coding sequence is TGTGCCAGCAGCTTCTCCGGGGCCAACGTCCTGACTTTC.

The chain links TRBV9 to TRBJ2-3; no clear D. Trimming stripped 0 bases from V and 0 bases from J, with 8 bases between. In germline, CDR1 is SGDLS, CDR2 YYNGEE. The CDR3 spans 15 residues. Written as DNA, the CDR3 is TGTGCCAGCAGCGTAGTGGGCAGCAGCACAGATACGCAGTATTTT. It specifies CASSVVGSSTDTQYF.

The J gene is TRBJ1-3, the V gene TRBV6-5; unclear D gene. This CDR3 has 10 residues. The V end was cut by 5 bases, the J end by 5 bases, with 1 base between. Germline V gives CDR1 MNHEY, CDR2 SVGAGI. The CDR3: CASSRNTIYF. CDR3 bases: TGTGCCAGCAGTAGAAACACCATATATTTT.

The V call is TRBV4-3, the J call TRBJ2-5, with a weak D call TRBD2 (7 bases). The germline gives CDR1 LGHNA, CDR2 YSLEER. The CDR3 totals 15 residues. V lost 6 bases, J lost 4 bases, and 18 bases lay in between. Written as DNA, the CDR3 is TGCGCCAGCAGTCGTACAGGGAGGGTAGGAGAGACCCAGTACTTC. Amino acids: CASSRTGRVGETQYF.

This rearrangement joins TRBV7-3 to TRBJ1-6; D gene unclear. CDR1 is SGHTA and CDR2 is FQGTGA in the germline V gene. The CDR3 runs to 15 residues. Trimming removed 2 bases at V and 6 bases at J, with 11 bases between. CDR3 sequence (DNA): TGTGCCAGCAGCTTAGGTGTCGGAATTAATTCACCCCTCCACTTT. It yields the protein CASSLGVGINSPLHF.

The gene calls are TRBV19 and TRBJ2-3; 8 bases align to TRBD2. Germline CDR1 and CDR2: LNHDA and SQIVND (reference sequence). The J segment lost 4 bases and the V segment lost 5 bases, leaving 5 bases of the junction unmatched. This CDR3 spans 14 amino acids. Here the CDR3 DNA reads TGTGCCAGTAGTCTCGGGGGGGGCCCAGATACGCAGTATTTT. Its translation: CASSLGGGPDTQYF.

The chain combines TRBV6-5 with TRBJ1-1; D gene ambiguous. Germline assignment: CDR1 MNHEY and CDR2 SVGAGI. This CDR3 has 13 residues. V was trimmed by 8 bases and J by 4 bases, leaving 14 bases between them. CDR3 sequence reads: CASVNLRGTEAFF. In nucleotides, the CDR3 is TGTGCCAGCGTTAATCTTCGGGGCACTGAAGCTTTCTTT.

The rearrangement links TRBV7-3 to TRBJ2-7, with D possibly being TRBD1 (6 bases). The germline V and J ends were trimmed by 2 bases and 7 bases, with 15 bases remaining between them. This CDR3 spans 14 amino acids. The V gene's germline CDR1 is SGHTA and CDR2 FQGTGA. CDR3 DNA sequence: TGTGCCAGCAGCTTACTGGGGGCAACGGGGGAGCAGTACTTC. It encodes CASSLLGATGEQYF.

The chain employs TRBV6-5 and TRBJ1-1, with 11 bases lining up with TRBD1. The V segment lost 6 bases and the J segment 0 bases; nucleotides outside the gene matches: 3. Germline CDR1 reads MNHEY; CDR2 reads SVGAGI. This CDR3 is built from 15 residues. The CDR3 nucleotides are TGTGCCAGCAGCGGGACAGGGGGAGTGAACACTGAAGCTTTCTTT. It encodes CASSGTGGVNTEAFF.

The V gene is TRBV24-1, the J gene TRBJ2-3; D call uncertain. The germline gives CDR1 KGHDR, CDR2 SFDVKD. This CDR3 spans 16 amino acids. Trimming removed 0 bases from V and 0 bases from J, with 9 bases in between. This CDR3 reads CATSDLTAFSTDTQYF. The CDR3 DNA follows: TGTGCCACCAGTGATTTGACGGCGTTCAGCACAGATACGCAGTATTTT.

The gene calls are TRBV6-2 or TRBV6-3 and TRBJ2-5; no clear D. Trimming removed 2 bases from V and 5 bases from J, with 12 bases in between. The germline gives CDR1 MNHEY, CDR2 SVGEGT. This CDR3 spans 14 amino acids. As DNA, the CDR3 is TGTGCCAGCAGTTACCTCTCCTCGTCGGAGACCCAGTACTTC. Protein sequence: CASSYLSSSETQYF.

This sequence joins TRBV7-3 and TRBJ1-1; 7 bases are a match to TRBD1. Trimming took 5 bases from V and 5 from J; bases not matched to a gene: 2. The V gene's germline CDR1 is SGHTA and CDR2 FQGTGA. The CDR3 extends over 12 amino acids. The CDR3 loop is CASSTQGTEAFF. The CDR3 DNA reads TGTGCCAGCAGCACACAGGGGACTGAAGCTTTCTTT.

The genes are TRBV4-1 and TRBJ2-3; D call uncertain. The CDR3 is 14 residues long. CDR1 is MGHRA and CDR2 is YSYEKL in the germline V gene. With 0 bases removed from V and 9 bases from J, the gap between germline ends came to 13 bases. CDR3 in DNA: TGCGCCAGCAGCCAAGAGGCTCTTAAGGGCACGCAGTATTTT. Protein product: CASSQEALKGTQYF.

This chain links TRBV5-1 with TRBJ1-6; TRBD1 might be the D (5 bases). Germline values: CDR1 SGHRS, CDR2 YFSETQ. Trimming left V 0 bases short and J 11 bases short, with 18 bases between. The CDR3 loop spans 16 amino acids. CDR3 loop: CASSLGWDWPNPPLHF. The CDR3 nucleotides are TGCGCCAGCAGCTTGGGTTGGGACTGGCCCAATCCACCCCTCCACTTT.

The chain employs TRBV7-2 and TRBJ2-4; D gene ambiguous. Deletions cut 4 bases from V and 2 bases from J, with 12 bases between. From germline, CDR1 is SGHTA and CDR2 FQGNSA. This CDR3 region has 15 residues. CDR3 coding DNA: TGTGCCAGCAGCTCCCTCCCAGCTACCAAAAACATTCAGTACTTC. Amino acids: CASSSLPATKNIQYF.

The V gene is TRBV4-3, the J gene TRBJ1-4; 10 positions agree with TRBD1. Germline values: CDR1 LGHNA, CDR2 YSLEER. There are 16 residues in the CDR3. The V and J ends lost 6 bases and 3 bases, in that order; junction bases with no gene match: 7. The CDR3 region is CASRRDRGWANEKLFF. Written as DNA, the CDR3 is TGCGCCAGCAGACGGGACAGGGGTTGGGCTAATGAAAAACTGTTTTTT.